This TCR beta chain was sequenced in a study of identifying expanded T cells in peripheral blood. Study-level findings and limits: Around 1.2 clones differed between technical replicates, versus approximately 16 and 19 over time. Across healthy donors, higher total template counts meant significantly greater roughly two-week count variance.

Libraries were prepared by immunoSEQ multiplex PCR; TCRdb keeps only in-frame clonotypes and omits some of them. The data contain 85,000 to 120,000 clones, about 91% of them seen just once; the ten biggest clones take up approximately 14%. Healthy donors had no documented immune events, such as infections, while sampled. A remark on this clone: Its cognate antigen is unknown.

This TCR derives from a person aged 18-69 years in good health. Sequencing input: blood.

Here the CDR3 DNA reads TGTGCCAGCAGTTACTCGGGAGCGGTCGAGCAGTACTTC. Encoded protein: CASSYSGAVEQYF. The rearrangement links TRBV6-5 to TRBJ2-7; TRBD2 might be the D (5 bases). Between the trimmed V and J ends, which lost 0 bases and 6 bases, there was a span of 9 bases. In germline, CDR1 is MNHEY, CDR2 SVGAGI. The CDR3 extends over 13 amino acids.